The 3 T cell receptor beta chains below were found in one sample sequenced in a study of yellow fever vaccine responses in identical twins. MiXCR, run by TCRdb on the RT-PCR reads, gives a single entry per CDR3 protein. Among around 2,200 distinct CDR3 sequences, 60% to 80% were seen once, and the ten largest hold about 12%. Here the sequenced sample was T cells from blood (PBMCs), unsorted or a sorted subset (not recorded which), taken before or after yellow fever vaccination (not recorded which). Receptors originate from a woman aged 18-35 years who received the yellow fever vaccine.

J is TRBJ2-7 and V is TRBV15, with D tentatively TRBD1 (6 bases). The germline V gene has CDR1 LNHNV and CDR2 YYDKDF (reference sequence). V dropped 2 bases and J dropped 6 bases, with 8 bases sitting between them. The CDR3 consists of 12 residues. The CDR3 DNA follows: TGTGCCACCAGCAGAACAGGGCGCGAGCAGTACTTC. It specifies CATSRTGREQYF.

V gene TRBV11-1 combines with J gene TRBJ2-3; 16 nucleotides line up with TRBD2. From germline, CDR1 is SGHAT and CDR2 FQDESV (reference sequence). The V gene end was trimmed by 2 bases and the J gene end by 8 bases; junction bases not matched to a gene: 7. This CDR3 contains 17 residues. The CDR3 sequence: CASSLFGTSGGARTQYF. The CDR3 coding sequence is TGTGCCAGCAGCTTATTTGGGACTAGCGGGGGGGCACGTACGCAGTATTTT.

This chain joins TRBV14 and TRBJ2-1; D is uncertain. The V end lost 4 bases, the J end lost 4 bases, and 2 bases lay between the germline ends. The CDR3 has 11 amino acids. The V gene's germline CDR1 is SGHDN and CDR2 FVKESK. The CDR3 DNA reads as TGTGCCAGCAGCCTTTACAATGAGCAGTTCTTC. The encoded protein is CASSLYNEQFF.